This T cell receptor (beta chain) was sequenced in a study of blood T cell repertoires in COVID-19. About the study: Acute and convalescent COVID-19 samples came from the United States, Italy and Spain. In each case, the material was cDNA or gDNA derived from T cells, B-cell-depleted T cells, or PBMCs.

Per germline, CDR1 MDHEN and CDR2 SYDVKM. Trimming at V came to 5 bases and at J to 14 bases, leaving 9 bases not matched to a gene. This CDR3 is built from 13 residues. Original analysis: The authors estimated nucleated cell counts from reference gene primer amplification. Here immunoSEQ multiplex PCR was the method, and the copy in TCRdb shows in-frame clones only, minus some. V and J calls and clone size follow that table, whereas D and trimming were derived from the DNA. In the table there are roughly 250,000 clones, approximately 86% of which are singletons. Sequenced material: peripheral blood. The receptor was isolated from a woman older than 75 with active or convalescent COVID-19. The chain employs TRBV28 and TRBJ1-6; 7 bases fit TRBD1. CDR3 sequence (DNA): TGTGCCAGCAGTCGGACAGGAGCTTATTCCCTCCACTTT. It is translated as CASSRTGAYSLHF.